What follows is one TCR beta chain and its context. Antigen unknown. Both 60 Vbeta primers and 13 Jbeta primers went into the PCR. Clones were read by immunoSEQ multiplex PCR, and TCRdb kept only the in-frame ones, dropping some. The top ten hold 1.2% of the sample, which has more than 150,000 clones, 80% to 90% seen once. Nominally healthy donors provided the samples, though records likely missed some immune exposures. Germline V gives CDR1 SGHKS, CDR2 YYEKEE (reference sequence). V dropped 2 bases and J dropped 7; count of bases not matched to a gene: 11. There are 16 residues in the CDR3. The entry originates in a study of cytomegalovirus exposure and HLA in healthy donors. The study, taken as a whole, reports: Investigators reported 150 to 200 TCR beta chains as tied to cytomegalovirus. Earlier analysis yielded a pattern in which most TCR beta V segments were productive about 90% or about 30% of the time.

The chain is built from TRBV5-5 and TRBJ2-7, with TRBD1 matching over 11 bases. The TCR comes from a girl aged 2 to 10 in good health and CMV-seropositive. Source material: PBMCs. CDR3 in DNA: TGTGCCAGCAGCTTTCCGTTCAGGACAGGGGGCTGTGAGCAGTACTTC. This sequence encodes CASSFPFRTGGCEQYF.